Below, 8 T cell receptor beta chains from the same sample are listed, as sequenced in a study of blood T cell repertoires in COVID-19. Sequenced by immunoSEQ multiplex PCR; TCRdb stores in-frame clones only, minus some. The sample includes about 290,000 clones, just under 85% of them seen just once. Material: peripheral blood. These receptors originate from a woman aged 45-65 years with active or convalescent COVID-19.

The chain employs TRBV19 and TRBJ1-3, with D maybe TRBD1 (6 bases). Trimming removed 5 bases from V and 0 bases from J, with 20 bases in between. CDR1 is LNHDA and CDR2 is SQIVND in the germline V gene (reference sequence). The CDR3 length is 18 residues. The CDR3 DNA reads TGTGCCAGTAGTCCCCATGCCGGACAGACCAGCTCTGGAAACACCATATATTTT. The encoded protein is CASSPHAGQTSSGNTIYF.

The J gene is TRBJ2-5, the V gene TRBV5-1; D possibly corresponds to TRBD1 (5 bases). The CDR3 loop spans 12 amino acids. Trimming left V 7 bases short and J 1 base short, with 8 bases between. The germline gives CDR1 SGHRS, CDR2 YFSETQ. In DNA form, the CDR3 reads TGCGCCAGCGGGGCGGTCCAAGAGACCCAGTACTTC. Its protein is CASGAVQETQYF.

The genes are TRBV6-5 and TRBJ2-2, with 12 bases that match TRBD1. CDR1 and CDR2 from the germline V gene are MNHEY and SVGAGI. The V segment lost 5 bases and the J segment 5 bases; nucleotides outside the gene matches: 3. The CDR3 runs to 15 residues. CDR3 protein: CASSRDRGLTGELFF. The CDR3 nucleotides are TGTGCCAGCAGTCGGGACAGGGGGCTGACCGGGGAGCTGTTTTTT.

This clone appeared a single time. In DNA, the CDR3 is TGTGCCAGCTCACCCTTGGGGCCTAAAGGCGAGCAGTACTTC. Residues: CASSPLGPKGEQYF. This chain joins TRBV18 and TRBJ2-7, with a weak D call TRBD1 (5 bases). This CDR3 region has 14 residues. V lost 3 bases and J 6 bases, leaving 15 bases between the germline ends. The germline CDR1 and CDR2 sequences are KGHSH and LQKENI.

This chain joins TRBV5-5 and TRBJ1-6; D might be TRBD1 (5 bases). Looked up from germline, CDR1 is SGHKS and CDR2 is YYEKEE (reference sequence). This CDR3 region has 14 residues. Between the trimmed V and J ends, which lost 0 bases and 9 bases, there was a span of 10 bases. This chain's CDR3 is CASSLEGSGSPLHF. The CDR3 coding sequence is TGTGCCAGCAGCTTGGAGGGGTCGGGTTCACCCCTCCACTTT.

This chain joins TRBV6-2 or TRBV6-3 and TRBJ2-7; tentative D call: TRBD2 (6 bases). The V and J ends lost 1 base and 7 bases respectively, with 17 bases between them. There are 15 residues in the CDR3. CDR1 and CDR2 (germline): MNHEY, SVGEGT. The CDR3 DNA reads as TGTGCCAGCAGTTACTGGAGGGAGTTTCGGGAGGAGCAGTACTTC. This translates into CASSYWREFREEQYF.

V and J are TRBV9 and TRBJ2-6, with TRBD1 identical over 12 bases. Germline CDR1 is SGDLS and CDR2 is YYNGEE. The CDR3 is 17 residues long. J lost 2 bases, V lost 4 bases, and 4 bases had no gene match. The CDR3 sequence: CASSPRDRGPGANVLTF. DNA of the CDR3: TGTGCCAGCAGCCCGAGGGACAGGGGGCCTGGGGCCAACGTCCTGACTTTC.

The chain employs TRBV6-5 and TRBJ1-1; tentatively, D is TRBD1 (5 bases). Germline lookup yields CDR1 MNHEY and CDR2 SVGAGI. Trimming took off 6 bases at V and 3 bases at J, with 17 bases between the two ends. The CDR3 contains 15 residues. CDR3 loop: CASRRNMVGDTEAFF. The CDR3 DNA sequence: TGTGCCAGCAGGCGGAACATGGTAGGGGACACTGAAGCTTTCTTT.